This TCR beta chain was observed in a study of blood T cell repertoires in COVID-19. Clones were sequenced by immunoSEQ multiplex PCR, and TCRdb holds only the in-frame ones, with some missing. This table has about 130,000 clones, 70% to 90% appearing once. Germline V CDR1 and CDR2: MGHDK, SYGVNS. The CDR3 length is 15 residues. V trimming: 4 bases; J trimming: 4 bases; junction bases outside the gene matches: 5. The chain combines TRBV25-1 with TRBJ2-7; 12 nucleotides agree with TRBD1. The TCR originated in a woman aged 45-65 years who had recovered from COVID-19. Sequencing was performed on peripheral blood. CDR3 sequence (DNA): TGTGCCAGCAGTGCCGCGGGACAGGGGGCTTACGAGCAGTACTTC. It specifies CASSAAGQGAYEQYF.